Included here is one T cell receptor (beta chain) sequence, with context. What it binds is unknown. Trimming pared 5 bases from V and 0 bases from J, leaving 14 bases between. The CDR3 consists of 16 residues. The V gene's germline CDR1 is LNHDA and CDR2 SQIVND (reference sequence). This sample is part of a study of identifying expanded T cells in peripheral blood. Findings and caveats of the study: About 1.2 clones differed between technical replicates, versus about 16 and 19 over time.

Sequencing was performed with immunoSEQ multiplex PCR; in TCRdb, only in-frame clones are kept and a portion is missing. The data hold over 80,000 clones, with approximately 83% observed a single time. The sequence came from a person between 18 and 75 years old in good health. Sequencing was done on a sample of blood. The chain recombines TRBV19 with TRBJ1-5, with D maybe TRBD1 (6 bases). The CDR3 DNA follows: TGTGCCAGTAGTTACTTCGGGGGGCTTAGCAATCAGCCCCAGCATTTT. Its translation: CASSYFGGLSNQPQHF. The full variable domain, with the rest looked up from reference TRBV19 and TRBJ1-5, is DGGITQSPKYLFRKEGQNVTLSCEQNLNHDAMYWYRQDPGQGLRLIYYSQIVNDFQKGDIAEGYSVSREKKESFPLTVTSAQKNPTAFYLCASSYFGGLSNQPQHFGDGTRLSIL.